The present TCR beta chain was sequenced within a study of shared clonotypes between healthy human individuals. Across the whole study: Donor ages ranged 18 to 49 years: a couple of women, three men.

Trimming left V 1 base short and J 3 bases short, with 18 bases between. The CDR3 spans 17 residues. Germline V lookup: CDR1 SGHDN, CDR2 FVKESK. The authors sequenced unsorted PBMC DNA on ten immunoSEQ deep assay plates. The data were produced by immunoSEQ multiplex PCR, yet TCRdb's version contains in-frame clones alone and is incomplete. The data show roughly 450,000 clones, 79% seen once. Approximately 98 million PBMCs went into genomic DNA for unsorted samples. The sample holds one count of this clone. This chain joins TRBV14 and TRBJ1-2, with D perhaps matching TRBD1 (5 bases). The sequence derives from a woman aged 40 to 50 in good health. Some clones in this sample may be carry-over from other donors' samples. The sequenced sample consisted of PBMCs. The DNA for the CDR3 is TGTGCCAGCAGCCAAGGGTTGACGGGGCCCGCCTACTATGGCTACACCTTC. It specifies CASSQGLTGPAYYGYTF.